This T cell receptor (beta chain) was retrieved from a study of cytomegalovirus exposure and HLA in healthy donors. The study's findings and limits: In a later analysis, across HLA loci, associated TCR counts were highest for DRB1, lowest for HLA-C. In a later analysis, CMV-associated beta chains were mostly HLA-associated, it appeared.

Germline-derived CDR1 and CDR2 are SGHVS and FNYEAQ. With 4 bases clipped from V and 8 bases from J, the junction kept 13 bases outside the gene matches. The CDR3 sequence is 15 residues long. Turning to this clone: Its antigen is unidentified.

Healthy bone marrow donors formed the donor group. The PCR used 60 Vbeta and 13 Jbeta primers. Sequencing used immunoSEQ multiplex PCR; TCRdb keeps in-frame clones, though not all of them. The data contain 200,000 or so clones, 70% to 85% of them seen just once; the ten biggest clones take up 0.098%. Sequencing used PBMCs. This chain connects TRBV7-6 to TRBJ1-2; TRBD1 aligns across 7 bases. The receptor's source is a boy between 2 and 15 years old in good health and CMV-seronegative. The CDR3 here is CASSSKSQGLEGYTF. The CDR3 region has the DNA TGTGCCAGCAGCTCTAAGTCACAGGGGTTGGAAGGCTACACCTTC.